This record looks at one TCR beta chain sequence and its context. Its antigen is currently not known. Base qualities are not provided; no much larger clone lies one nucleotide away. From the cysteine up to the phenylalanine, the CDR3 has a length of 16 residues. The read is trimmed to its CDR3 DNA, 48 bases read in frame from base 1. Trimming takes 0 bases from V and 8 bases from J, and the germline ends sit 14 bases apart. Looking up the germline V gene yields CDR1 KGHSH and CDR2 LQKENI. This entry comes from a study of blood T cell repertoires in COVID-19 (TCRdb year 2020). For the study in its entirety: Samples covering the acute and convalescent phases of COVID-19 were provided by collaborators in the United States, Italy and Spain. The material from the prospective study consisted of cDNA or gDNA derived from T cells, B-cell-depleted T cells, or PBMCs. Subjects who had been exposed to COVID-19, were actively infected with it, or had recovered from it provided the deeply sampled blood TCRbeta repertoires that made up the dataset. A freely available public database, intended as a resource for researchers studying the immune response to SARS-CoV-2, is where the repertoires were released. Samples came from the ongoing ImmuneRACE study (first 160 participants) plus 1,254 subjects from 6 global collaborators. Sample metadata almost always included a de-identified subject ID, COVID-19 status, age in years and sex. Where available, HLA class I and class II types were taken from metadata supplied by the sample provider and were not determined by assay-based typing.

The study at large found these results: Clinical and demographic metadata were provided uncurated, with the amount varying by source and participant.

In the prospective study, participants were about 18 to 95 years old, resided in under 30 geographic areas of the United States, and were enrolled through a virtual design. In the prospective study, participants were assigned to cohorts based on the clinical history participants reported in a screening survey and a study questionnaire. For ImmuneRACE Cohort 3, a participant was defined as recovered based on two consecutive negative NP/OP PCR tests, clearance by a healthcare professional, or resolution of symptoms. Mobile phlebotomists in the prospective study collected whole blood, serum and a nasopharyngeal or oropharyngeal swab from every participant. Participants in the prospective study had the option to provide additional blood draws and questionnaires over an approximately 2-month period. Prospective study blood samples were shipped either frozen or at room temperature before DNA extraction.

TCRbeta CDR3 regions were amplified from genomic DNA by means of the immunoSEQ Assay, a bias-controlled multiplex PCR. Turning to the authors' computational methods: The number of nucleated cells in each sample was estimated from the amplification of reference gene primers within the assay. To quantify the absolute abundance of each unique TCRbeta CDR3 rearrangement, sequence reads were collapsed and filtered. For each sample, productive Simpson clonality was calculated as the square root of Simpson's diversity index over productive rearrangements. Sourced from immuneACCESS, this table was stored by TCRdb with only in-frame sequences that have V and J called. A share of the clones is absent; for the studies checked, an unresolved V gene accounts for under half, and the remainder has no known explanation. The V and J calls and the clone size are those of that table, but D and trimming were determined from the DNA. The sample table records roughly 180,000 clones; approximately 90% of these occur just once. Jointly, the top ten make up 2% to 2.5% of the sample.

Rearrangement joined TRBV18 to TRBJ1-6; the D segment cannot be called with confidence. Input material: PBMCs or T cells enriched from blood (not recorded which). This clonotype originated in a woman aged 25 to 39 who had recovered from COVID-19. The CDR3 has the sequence CASSPPERGMDSPLHF. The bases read TGTGCCAGCTCACCACCGGAGAGAGGGATGGATTCACCCCTCCACTTT.